Following are 4 T cell receptor beta chains from one sample sequenced in a study of CD8+CD57+ T cells in acquired aplastic anemia. Genomic DNA templated the TCR beta VDJ and CDR3 profiling. One entry per CDR3 protein results from TCRdb running MiXCR on the reads. Altogether just over 40,000 distinct CDR3 sequences are present, less than 65% being singletons, with the ten largest covering just under 60%. CD8+CD57+ cell expansion had been shown by flow cytometry in patients chosen for sequencing. Sequencing input: sorted CD4+, CD8+, or CD8+CD57+ T cells (not recorded which) from PBMCs. These receptors all come from a human donor with aplastic anemia.

The CDR3 spells CASGRQRNNEQFF. The CDR3 coding sequence is TGTGCCAGCGGAAGGCAGCGAAACAATGAGCAGTTCTTC. The V and J genes are TRBV2 and TRBJ2-1; D unclear. Germline CDR1 SNHLY, CDR2 FYNNEI. This CDR3 comprises 13 residues. Trimming left V 8 bases short and J 5 bases short, with 13 bases between.

This clonotype came up a few times. This chain's CDR3 is CAISESSDRAGYEQYF. CDR3 bases: TGTGCCATCAGTGAGTCGTCGGACAGGGCCGGCTACGAGCAGTACTTC. The chain couples TRBV10-3 to TRBJ2-7, with 8 bases matching TRBD1. The germline gives CDR1 ENHRY, CDR2 SYGVKD. Trimming at V came to 0 bases and at J to 3 bases, leaving 7 bases not matched to a gene. The CDR3 spans 16 residues.

The chain is built from TRBV7-2 and TRBJ2-7; unclear D gene. CDR3 length equals 14 residues. The germline V gene has CDR1 SGHTA and CDR2 FQGNSA. Trimming stripped 3 bases from V and 1 base from J, with 10 bases between. The CDR3 is CASSFTAGSYEQYF. The DNA for the CDR3 is TGTGCCAGCAGCTTCACGGCTGGGTCCTACGAGCAGTACTTC.

The chain employs TRBV15 and TRBJ1-6, with D uncertain. CDR1 is LNHNV, CDR2 YYDKDF, per germline (reference sequence). V gave up 0 bases and J gave up 7 bases, with 1 base separating them. The CDR3 runs to 12 residues. This CDR3 is CATSRENSPLHF. In DNA form, the CDR3 reads TGTGCCACCAGCAGAGAAAATTCACCCCTCCACTTT.